These 24 T cell receptor beta chains were all obtained from the same sample, sequenced in a study of cytomegalovirus exposure and HLA in healthy donors. PCR primers comprised 60 Vbeta and 13 Jbeta primers. The assay was immunoSEQ multiplex PCR, and TCRdb's table has in-frame clones only and misses some. The table shows roughly 200,000 clones, with over 75% occurring only once. The sample was PBMCs. The source of these receptors is a woman aged 50 to 60 in good health and CMV-seronegative.

Concerning this clone itself: A read error may account for a junction end that differs from germline. The chain uses TRBV15 and TRBJ1-5; no definite D call. Looked up from germline, CDR1 is LNHNV and CDR2 is YYDKDF (reference sequence). The CDR3 is made up of 15 amino acids. The CDR3 region is CATSRDLLSSQPQHF. The CDR3 nucleotides read TGTGCCACCAGCAGAGACTTACTAAGCAGTCAGCCCCAGCATTTT.

The genes are TRBV6-1 and TRBJ1-3; D call uncertain. The CDR3 length is 14 residues. The V and J ends lost 3 bases and 0 bases respectively, with 6 bases between them. Germline V lookup: CDR1 MNHNS, CDR2 SASEGT. CDR3 protein: CASSEAASGNTIYF. CDR3 in DNA: TGTGCCAGCAGTGAGGCGGCCTCTGGAAACACCATATATTTT.

This sequence joins TRBV4-1 and TRBJ2-3, with D possibly matching TRBD1 (6 bases). V was trimmed by 0 bases and J by 6 bases, leaving 16 bases between them. From germline, CDR1 is MGHRA and CDR2 YSYEKL. This CDR3 is 16 amino acids long. The CDR3 here is CASSQDGMGAGDTQYF. CDR3 nucleotide sequence: TGCGCCAGCAGCCAAGATGGGATGGGGGCTGGGGATACGCAGTATTTT.

V is TRBV5-1 and J is TRBJ1-2; TRBD1 matches at 7 bases. J gave up 7 bases and V 4 bases, and 7 bases lay outside the gene matches. Germline V lookup: CDR1 SGHRS, CDR2 YFSETQ. The CDR3 has 13 residues. The CDR3 nucleotides are TGCGCCAGCAGCCCAAGACAGGGTAGTGGCTACACCTTC. Its translation is CASSPRQGSGYTF.

The chain employs TRBV5-6 and TRBJ1-2; TRBD1 matches at 7 bases. The V segment lost 3 bases and the J segment 10 bases; nucleotides outside the gene matches: 6. The CDR3 contains 12 residues. The germline gives CDR1 SGHDT, CDR2 YYEEEE. The CDR3 spells CASSSQQGIYTF. CDR3 nucleotides: TGTGCCAGCAGCTCCCAACAGGGGATCTACACCTTC. The complete variable domain, with remaining parts taken from reference TRBV5-6 and TRBJ1-2, reads DAGVTQSPTHLIKTRGQQVTLRCSPKSGHDTVSWYQQALGQGPQFIFQYYEEEERQRGNFPDRFSGHQFPNYSSELNVNALLLGDSALYLCASSSQQGIYTFGSGTRLTVV.

This clone was found once. V is TRBV7-3 and J is TRBJ2-3, with 8 positions matching TRBD2. The germline V gene has CDR1 SGHTA and CDR2 FQGTGA. Trimming at V came to 5 bases and at J to 2 bases, leaving 3 bases not matched to a gene. The CDR3 spans 14 residues. The CDR3 protein is CASSLAGTTDTQYF. CDR3 nucleotides: TGTGCCAGCAGCCTAGCGGGTACCACAGATACGCAGTATTTT.

The rearrangement uses TRBV28 and TRBJ2-6; weak D call: TRBD1 (5 bases). This CDR3 comprises 15 residues. Trimming shortened V by 2 bases and J by 4 bases, and 9 bases separated the two germline ends. Germline V lookup: CDR1 MDHEN, CDR2 SYDVKM. The CDR3 DNA reads as TGTGCCAGCAGTTTAAGGGGAAGGGGGGCCAACGTCCTGACTTTC. It encodes CASSLRGRGANVLTF.

V and J are TRBV7-9 and TRBJ2-1; TRBD2 might be the D (5 bases). Trimming pared 5 bases from V and 11 bases from J, leaving 16 bases between. Germline V gene sequence: CDR1 SEHNR, CDR2 FQNEAQ (reference sequence). This CDR3 is 13 amino acids long. CDR3 in amino acids: CASSTPSSVKQFF. CDR3 sequence (DNA): TGTGCCAGCAGCACTCCTAGCAGCGTAAAGCAGTTCTTC. Looking up the rest from reference TRBV7-9 and TRBJ2-1 gives the full variable domain: DTGVSQNPRHKITKRGQNVTFRCDPISEHNRLYWYRQTLGQGPEFLTYFQNEAQLEKSRLLSDRFSAERPKGSFSTLEIQRTEQGDSAMYLCASSTPSSVKQFFGPGTRLTVL.

The CDR3 nucleotides are TGTGCCAGCAGTTACTCGCAGGGAGGGGAGACCCAGTACTTC. This gives the protein CASSYSQGGETQYF. The chain is built from TRBV6-6 and TRBJ2-5; 7 nucleotides match TRBD2. Germline V gives CDR1 MNHNY, CDR2 SVGAGI (reference sequence). The CDR3 covers 14 residues. After removal of 0 bases from V and 5 bases from J, the junction contained 3 bases not matched to a gene.

The chain carries TRBV4-3 and TRBJ2-2; 8 bases align to TRBD1. After removal of 1 base from V and 3 bases from J, the junction contained 13 bases not matched to a gene. The CDR3 runs 19 residues. Germline CDR1 reads LGHNA; CDR2 reads YSLEER. CDR3 residues: CASSQVWEKDRAHTGELFF. The CDR3 nucleotides are TGCGCCAGCAGCCAAGTATGGGAGAAGGACAGGGCCCACACCGGGGAGCTGTTTTTT.

The chain links TRBV6-1 to TRBJ1-2; no clear D. The CDR3 runs 13 residues. V dropped 6 bases and J dropped 7 bases, with 15 bases sitting between them. CDR1 is MNHNS, CDR2 SASEGT, per germline. CDR3 bases: TGTGCCAGCAGACTCTCACCTGCTCTTGGCTACACCTTC. Translation: CASRLSPALGYTF.

V usage is TRBV4-1 and J usage is TRBJ2-7, with D possibly being TRBD2 (5 bases). The germline V gene has CDR1 MGHRA and CDR2 YSYEKL. The CDR3 consists of 14 residues. V lost 3 bases and J lost 4, with 13 bases in between. The DNA for the CDR3 is TGCGCCAGCAGCCAGGGAGAGTGGGGTTACGAGCAGTACTTC. Amino acid sequence: CASSQGEWGYEQYF.

V and J are TRBV25-1 and TRBJ2-1, with 7 bases lining up with TRBD1. The V gene end was trimmed by 2 bases and the J gene end by 6 bases; junction bases not matched to a gene: 10. There are 16 residues in the CDR3. Germline loops: CDR1 MGHDK, CDR2 SYGVNS. CDR3 protein: CASSEADRRLSNEQFF. In DNA, the CDR3 is TGTGCCAGCAGTGAAGCGGACAGGAGGTTGAGCAATGAGCAGTTCTTC.

The rearrangement links TRBV10-1 to TRBJ2-1; TRBD2 might be the D (6 bases). CDR1 WNHNN and CDR2 SYGVQD come from the germline V gene (reference sequence). CDR3 size: 15 residues. V gave up 2 bases and J gave up 6 bases, with 14 bases separating them. CDR3 DNA: TGCGCCAGCAGTGAGGGGGGGTCTGGGGCCAATGAGCAGTTCTTC. Its protein product is CASSEGGSGANEQFF.

This chain connects TRBV5-1 to TRBJ1-1; the match to TRBD1 covers 8 bases. The length of the CDR3 is 16 residues. Germline values: CDR1 SGHRS, CDR2 YFSETQ. Trimming removed 0 bases from V and 5 bases from J; junction bases left unmatched: 9. In DNA, the CDR3 is TGCGCCAGCAGCTTGGAAGGGACAGGTACAGGGACTGAAGCTTTCTTT. This encodes CASSLEGTGTGTEAFF.

The chain joins TRBV10-3 to TRBJ1-1; perhaps TRBD1 as D (6 bases). V lost 7 bases, J lost 3 bases, and 9 bases lay in between. Germline V lookup: CDR1 ENHRY, CDR2 SYGVKD. The CDR3 totals 12 residues. The CDR3 loop reads CAINNRDTEAFF. The CDR3 bases are TGTGCCATCAATAACAGGGACACTGAAGCTTTCTTT.

V usage is TRBV28 and J usage is TRBJ2-5; D may be TRBD1 (5 bases). CDR1 and CDR2 from the germline V gene are MDHEN and SYDVKM. The V and J ends lost 8 bases and 3 bases respectively, with 19 bases between them. This CDR3 has 15 amino acids. The DNA of the CDR3 is TGTGCCAGCGACGAAGGGGCTAGTACTAAAGAGACCCAGTACTTC. It yields the protein CASDEGASTKETQYF.

This clone occurred once. This chain connects TRBV28 to TRBJ1-2; a possible D gene is TRBD1 (5 bases). In germline, CDR1 is MDHEN, CDR2 SYDVKM. The ends were cut back, 6 bases at V and 7 bases at J, with 12 bases in the middle. The CDR3 runs to 12 residues. This CDR3 reads CASSTGRAGYTF. CDR3 sequence (DNA): TGTGCCAGCAGCACAGGTAGGGCTGGCTACACCTTC.

The J gene is TRBJ2-2, the V gene TRBV7-3, with D possibly TRBD1 on 6 matching bases. The CDR3 consists of 17 residues. CDR1 is SGHTA, CDR2 FQGTGA, per germline. The V end lost 5 bases, the J end lost 6 bases, and 22 bases lay between the germline ends. The CDR3 DNA reads as TGTGCCAGCAGCCCCACCCCTGGGACACAGAATCCCGGGGAGCTGTTTTTT. Its translation: CASSPTPGTQNPGELFF.

This chain joins TRBV28 and TRBJ1-5; unclear D gene. The V end was cut by 3 bases, the J end by 6 bases, with 15 bases between. The CDR3 is made up of 15 amino acids. The germline V gene encodes CDR1 MDHEN and CDR2 SYDVKM. Here the CDR3 DNA reads TGTGCCAGCAGTTTGCCCTCGGCGCCTAGTCAGCCCCAGCATTTT. Amino acids: CASSLPSAPSQPQHF.

This clone occurred a few times. The chain has TRBV4-3 and TRBJ1-5; D is unclear. The CDR3 has 13 amino acids. The ends were cut back, 0 bases at V and 4 bases at J, with 4 bases in the middle. Looked up from germline, CDR1 is LGHNA and CDR2 is YSLEER. CDR3 protein: CASSQDRNQPQHF. Here the CDR3 DNA reads TGCGCCAGCAGCCAAGACAGGAATCAGCCCCAGCATTTT.

Notes on this clone: At the DNA level, this CDR3 is encoded by other sequences in the same sample as well. The chain employs TRBV6-4 and TRBJ1-1, with a possible D match to TRBD1 (5 bases). In germline, CDR1 is MRHNA, CDR2 SNTAGT. Trimming took off 6 bases at V and 1 base at J, with 9 bases between the two ends. The CDR3 has 13 residues. CDR3 bases: TGTGCCAGCAGCGCTGACAGGAACACTGAAGCTTTCTTT. Its protein product is CASSADRNTEAFF.

The gene calls are TRBV5-6 and TRBJ2-5; the D is unclear. Germline CDR1 SGHDT, CDR2 YYEEEE. Trimming took 4 bases from V and 4 from J, leaving 8 bases between them. CDR3 length: 12 amino acids. The CDR3 coding sequence is TGTGCCAGCAGCCTCACGCGAGAGACCCAGTACTTC. As protein: CASSLTRETQYF.

V and J are TRBV19 and TRBJ2-2; a weak D match, TRBD2 (6 bases). In germline, CDR1 is LNHDA, CDR2 SQIVND (reference sequence). Trimming stripped 6 bases from V and 1 base from J, with 15 bases between. The CDR3 totals 16 residues. The CDR3 DNA is TGTGCCAGTAGCAAAAGAGCGGGCTTGAACACCGGGGAGCTGTTTTTT. Its translation: CASSKRAGLNTGELFF.